This passage covers 11 T cell receptor beta chains from one sample sequenced in a study of cytomegalovirus exposure and HLA in healthy donors. Amplification used 60 Vbeta primers and 13 Jbeta primers. Method: immunoSEQ multiplex PCR; TCRdb's copy keeps in-frame clones and lacks some. The sample holds some 220,000 clones; approximately 84% are singletons and the top ten take 0.24%. Sequencing input: PBMCs. Receptors were obtained from a girl aged 2 to 9 in good health and CMV-seronegative.

This rearrangement joins TRBV7-9 to TRBJ2-7; 7 nucleotides agree with TRBD1. The ends lost 5 bases at V and 5 bases at J; junction bases unmatched: 15. The length of the CDR3 is 16 residues. Germline CDR1 SEHNR, CDR2 FQNEAQ (reference sequence). The CDR3 bases are TGTGCCAGCAGCACCACCGGGACAGCGGACGCCCACGAGCAGTACTTC. Protein sequence: CASSTTGTADAHEQYF. Full variable domain (missing parts from reference TRBV7-9 and TRBJ2-7): DTGVSQNPRHKITKRGQNVTFRCDPISEHNRLYWYRQTLGQGPEFLTYFQNEAQLEKSRLLSDRFSAERPKGSFSTLEIQRTEQGDSAMYLCASSTTGTADAHEQYFGPGTRLTVT.

V gene TRBV18 combines with J gene TRBJ1-3; 11 bases agree with TRBD1. There are 17 residues in the CDR3. The V gene's germline CDR1 is KGHSH and CDR2 LQKENI. V was clipped by 6 bases and J by 3 bases; unmatched bases: 10. In nucleotides, the CDR3 is TGTGCCAGCTCGCCAACGGACAGGGGGCTAAGTGGAAACACCATATATTTT. Translation: CASSPTDRGLSGNTIYF.

This chain links TRBV5-4 with TRBJ1-1; D remains unclear. The CDR3 consists of 12 residues. The V end lost 1 base, the J end lost 7 bases, and 8 bases lay between the germline ends. Per the germline V gene, CDR1 is SGHNT and CDR2 is YYREEE (reference sequence). Here the CDR3 reads CASSLWAVEAFF. CDR3 DNA sequence: TGTGCCAGCAGCTTGTGGGCAGTTGAAGCTTTCTTT.

The chain recombines TRBV5-1 with TRBJ2-7; TRBD2 matches at 7 bases. Germline V gene data show CDR1 as SGHRS and CDR2 as YFSETQ. This CDR3 contains 14 residues. J was trimmed by 2 bases and V by 1 base; bases with no gene match: 3. CDR3 in DNA: TGCGCCAGCAGCTTGCGGGGGGTTGCCTACGAGCAGTACTTC. Its protein product is CASSLRGVAYEQYF.

The J gene is TRBJ1-3, the V gene TRBV5-1, with TRBD1 matching over 7 bases. After removal of 4 bases from V and 1 base from J, the junction contained 2 bases not matched to a gene. The CDR3 is made up of 14 amino acids. The germline CDR1 and CDR2 sequences are SGHRS and YFSETQ. CDR3 DNA sequence: TGCGCCAGCAGCGAGACAGGGTCTGGAAACACCATATATTTT. It yields the protein CASSETGSGNTIYF.

V gene TRBV5-4 combines with J gene TRBJ2-2; 10 bases align to TRBD2. The ends lost 7 bases at V and 3 bases at J; junction bases unmatched: 0. The CDR3 consists of 13 residues. The germline V gene has CDR1 SGHNT and CDR2 YYREEE (reference sequence). The CDR3 nucleotides are TGTGCCAGCGGGACTAGCGACACCGGGGAGCTGTTTTTT. As protein: CASGTSDTGELFF.

This clone was counted between two and nine times. The gene calls are TRBV6-5 and TRBJ2-7, with TRBD1 matching 7 bases. After removal of 0 bases from V and 3 bases from J, the junction contained 2 bases not matched to a gene. CDR1 MNHEY and CDR2 SVGAGI come from the germline V gene. The CDR3 runs 14 residues. Here the CDR3 reads CASSYSNRGYEQYF. The CDR3 coding sequence is TGTGCCAGCAGTTACTCGAACAGGGGCTACGAGCAGTACTTC.

The CDR3 nucleotides are TGCAGCGTTGCGCGGGAGGGCCAATACGAGCAGTACTTC. This sequence encodes CSVAREGQYEQYF. The rearrangement joins TRBV29-1 to TRBJ2-7; TRBD2 matches 9 bases. The CDR3 extends over 13 amino acids. Per germline, CDR1 SQVTM and CDR2 ANQGSEA. V shed 4 bases and J 4 bases; nucleotides not matched to a gene: 5.

This clone was counted between two and nine times. The chain carries TRBV6-1 and TRBJ1-5, with 7 bases aligning to TRBD1. The CDR3 loop spans 14 amino acids. J lost 6 bases, V lost 4 bases, and 6 bases had no gene match. CDR1 MNHNS and CDR2 SASEGT come from the germline V gene. The CDR3 protein is CASSGDSLGQPQHF. The CDR3 coding sequence is TGTGCCAGCAGTGGGGACAGTTTAGGTCAGCCCCAGCATTTT.

The J gene is TRBJ2-2, the V gene TRBV7-7, with 9 bases matching TRBD2. This CDR3 has 19 residues. Trimming at V came to 2 bases and at J to 4 bases, leaving 14 bases not matched to a gene. From germline, CDR1 is SSHAT and CDR2 FNYEAQ (reference sequence). CDR3 sequence: CASSLSVGASGTRTGELFF. The CDR3 DNA is TGTGCCAGCAGCTTATCGGTTGGGGCTAGCGGGACTCGCACCGGGGAGCTGTTTTTT.

This clone was seen once. This sample includes further DNA sequences coding for the same CDR3. The chain is built from TRBV5-1 and TRBJ2-3; 10 nucleotides match TRBD2. The germline V gene encodes CDR1 SGHRS and CDR2 YFSETQ. The CDR3 length is 15 residues. The trim removed 3 bases at V and 5 bases at J, leaving 6 bases unmatched. CDR3 sequence reads: CASSSSSGGRDTQYF. CDR3 DNA sequence: TGCGCCAGCAGCTCCTCTAGCGGGGGAAGAGATACGCAGTATTTT.